Each of the 10 T cell receptor beta chains below was sequenced from the same sample in a study of cytomegalovirus exposure and HLA in healthy donors. 13 Jbeta primers and 60 Vbeta primers were used for the PCR. The table came from immunoSEQ multiplex PCR; TCRdb's copy has only in-frame clones and leaves some out. The sample records roughly 120,000 clones, approximately 85% being singletons. Source material: PBMCs. The receptors shown here come from a male donor in good health and CMV-seropositive.

The chain recombines TRBV11-2 with TRBJ2-7; 14 bases map to TRBD2. V dropped 4 bases and J dropped 0; count of bases not matched to a gene: 8. The CDR3 spans 18 residues. Germline-derived CDR1 and CDR2 are SGHAT and FQNNGV. CDR3 DNA: TGTGCCAGCAGCTCTCCGGGACTAGCGGGAGTTCGCTCCTACGAGCAGTACTTC. It specifies CASSSPGLAGVRSYEQYF.

This rearrangement joins TRBV11-3 to TRBJ2-3; TRBD2 matches 7 bases. The CDR3 totals 15 residues. V trimming: 8 bases; J trimming: 1 base; junction bases outside the gene matches: 9. CDR1 SGHNT and CDR2 YENEEA come from the germline V gene. The CDR3 reads CASAKLATCTDTQYF. In nucleotides, the CDR3 is TGTGCCAGCGCGAAACTAGCGACCTGCACAGATACGCAGTATTTT.

This chain connects TRBV5-6 to TRBJ2-7; TRBD2 might be the D (6 bases). This CDR3 contains 16 residues. Germline-derived CDR1 and CDR2 are SGHDT and YYEEEE. Trimming took off 4 bases at V and 0 bases at J, with 17 bases between the two ends. The CDR3 reads CASSRAGTSSSYEQYF. The CDR3, as DNA: TGTGCCAGCAGCCGGGCGGGAACGTCGAGCTCCTACGAGCAGTACTTC.

The chain recombines TRBV7-8 with TRBJ2-5; 11 bases fit TRBD1. J lost 5 bases, V lost 2 bases, and 7 bases had no gene match. Germline CDR1 is SGHVS and CDR2 is FQNEAQ. The CDR3 length is 16 residues. The DNA of the CDR3 is TGTGCCAGCAGCTTAACTGGGACAGGGGGAGGGGAGACCCAGTACTTC. This translates into CASSLTGTGGGETQYF.

This CDR3 is CASTGVAGEGEQYF. CDR3 bases: TGTGCCAGCACCGGAGTAGCGGGAGAGGGCGAGCAGTACTTC. The chain carries TRBV6-6 and TRBJ2-7; TRBD2 aligns across 9 bases. J was trimmed by 6 bases and V by 7 bases; bases with no gene match: 10. CDR3 length: 14 amino acids. CDR1 and CDR2 (germline): MNHNY, SVGAGI (reference sequence).

This clone has just one count. The chain joins TRBV30 to TRBJ2-3, with unresolved D. The CDR3 consists of 13 residues. Germline CDR1 is GTSNPN and CDR2 is SVGIG (reference sequence). V lost 3 bases and J lost 1, with 8 bases in between. CDR3 sequence (DNA): TGTGCCTGGAGCGGGTCCGGCACAGATACGCAGTATTTT. This sequence encodes CAWSGSGTDTQYF.

This rearrangement joins TRBV29-1 to TRBJ1-1; D is perhaps TRBD1 (5 bases). In germline, CDR1 is SQVTM, CDR2 ANQGSEA. Trimming removed 8 bases at V and 5 bases at J, with 15 bases between. The CDR3 contains 12 residues. Here the CDR3 DNA reads TGCAGCCTCAGACCGGGGGGGACTGAAGCTTTCTTT. This translates into CSLRPGGTEAFF.

V gene TRBV28 combines with J gene TRBJ2-3; maybe TRBD2 (5 bases). Per germline, CDR1 MDHEN and CDR2 SYDVKM. The CDR3 has 12 amino acids. The V end lost 5 bases, the J end lost 10 bases, and 13 bases lay between the germline ends. The CDR3 loop reads CASSPLGEAQYF. The DNA of the CDR3 is TGTGCCAGCAGTCCACTAGGTGAAGCGCAGTATTTT.

The V gene is TRBV18, the J gene TRBJ2-5; TRBD1 might be the D (6 bases). The CDR3 has 14 residues. V shed 3 bases and J shed 5 bases, with 13 bases lying between them. Germline loops: CDR1 KGHSH, CDR2 LQKENI. The CDR3 bases are TGTGCCAGCTCACCCAACAGGGTTGGGGAGACCCAGTACTTC. Protein sequence: CASSPNRVGETQYF.

This chain joins TRBV11-2 and TRBJ2-1; TRBD2 aligns across 9 bases. The trim removed 5 bases at V and 5 bases at J, leaving 10 bases unmatched. Germline CDR1 and CDR2: SGHAT and FQNNGV. This CDR3 contains 16 residues. The CDR3: CASSPRTSERDNEQFF. CDR3 coding DNA: TGTGCCAGCAGCCCCCGGACTAGCGAGAGGGACAATGAGCAGTTCTTC.